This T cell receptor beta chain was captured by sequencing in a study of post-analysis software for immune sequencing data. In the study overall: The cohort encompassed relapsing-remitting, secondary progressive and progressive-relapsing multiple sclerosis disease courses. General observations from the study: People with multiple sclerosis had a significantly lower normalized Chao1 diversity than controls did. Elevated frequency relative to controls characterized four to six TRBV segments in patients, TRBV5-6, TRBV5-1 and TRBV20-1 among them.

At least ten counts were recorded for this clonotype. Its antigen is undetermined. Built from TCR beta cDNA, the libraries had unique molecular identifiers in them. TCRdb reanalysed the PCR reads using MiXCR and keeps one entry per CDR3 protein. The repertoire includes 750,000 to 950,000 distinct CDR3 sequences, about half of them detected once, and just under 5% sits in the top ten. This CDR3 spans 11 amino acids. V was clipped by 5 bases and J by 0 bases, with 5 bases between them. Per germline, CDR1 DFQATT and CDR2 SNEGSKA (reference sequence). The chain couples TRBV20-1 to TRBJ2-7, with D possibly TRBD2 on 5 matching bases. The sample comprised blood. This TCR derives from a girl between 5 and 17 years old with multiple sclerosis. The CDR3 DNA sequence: TGCAGTGCTCGGGACTCCTACGAGCAGTACTTC. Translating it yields CSARDSYEQYF.